One sample yielded the 17 T cell receptor beta chains listed below, sequenced in a study of blood T cell repertoires in COVID-19 (dated by TCRdb to 2020 to 2021). The library came from the immunoSEQ multiplex PCR assay. This is the immuneACCESS table as TCRdb keeps it, with only in-frame sequences that have V and J called. A part of the clones is gone; compared with another copy, unresolved V genes explain less than half, and the rest is unexplained. This sample gives more than 85,000 clones in total; about 87% of them show up just once. The ten largest account for 5.5% to 8.5% of the sample. Source material: peripheral blood. These receptors were taken from a woman aged 45-60 years with acute or convalescent COVID-19.

The J gene is TRBJ1-3, the V gene TRBV15; unclear D gene. Germline CDR1 reads LNHNV; CDR2 reads YYDKDF (reference sequence). The CDR3 is 16 residues long. The germline V and J ends were trimmed by 0 bases and 2 bases, with 11 bases remaining between them. CDR3 region: CATSRDGEGAGNTIYF. In DNA, the CDR3 is TGTGCCACCAGCAGAGATGGTGAGGGCGCTGGAAACACCATATATTTT. The whole variable domain, filled in from reference TRBV15 and TRBJ1-3, reads DAMVIQNPRYQVTQFGKPVTLSCSQTLNHNVMYWYQQKSSQAPKLLFHYYDKDFNNEADTPDNFQSRRPNTSFCFLDIRSPGLGDTAMYLCATSRDGEGAGNTIYFGEGSWLTVV.

The chain couples TRBV9 to TRBJ2-7; 9 bases match TRBD1. With 4 bases clipped from V and 3 bases from J, the junction kept 8 bases outside the gene matches. Looked up from germline, CDR1 is SGDLS and CDR2 is YYNGEE. CDR3 length equals 15 residues. Here the CDR3 DNA reads TGTGCCAGCAGCCCCTTTGACAGGGGGAACTACGAGCAGTACTTC. This gives the protein CASSPFDRGNYEQYF.

The CDR3 DNA follows: TGTGCCAGCAGCCCGAACAGGGGTTTGGATACGCAGTATTTT. Translated, it gives CASSPNRGLDTQYF. The chain recombines TRBV7-8 with TRBJ2-3; 7 positions match TRBD1. Germline-derived CDR1 and CDR2 are SGHVS and FQNEAQ. V gave up 5 bases and J gave up 6 bases; unmatched junction bases: 8. The CDR3 sequence is 14 residues long.

J is TRBJ1-1 and V is TRBV6-6, with D unresolved. The CDR3 has 13 amino acids. The V end lost 6 bases, the J end lost 4 bases, and 12 bases lay between the germline ends. The germline gives CDR1 MNHNY, CDR2 SVGAGI (reference sequence). The DNA for the CDR3 is TGTGCCAGCAGGGAGGGCCTCGGCACTGAAGCTTTCTTT. Translated: CASREGLGTEAFF.

The V and J genes are TRBV6-4 and TRBJ1-5, with D maybe TRBD1 (6 bases). V lost 6 bases and J lost 2, with 14 bases in between. CDR3 size: 15 residues. Germline V gives CDR1 MRHNA, CDR2 SNTAGT. The CDR3 loop reads CASREQGGGNQPQHF. The DNA for the CDR3 is TGTGCCAGCAGAGAACAGGGTGGGGGCAATCAGCCCCAGCATTTT.

The rearrangement uses TRBV5-5 and TRBJ2-3, with D possibly TRBD1 on 5 matching bases. The ends were cut back, 2 bases at V and 2 bases at J, with 12 bases in the middle. The CDR3 loop spans 15 amino acids. Germline CDR1 reads SGHKS; CDR2 reads YYEKEE (reference sequence). The CDR3 protein is CASSLGQADTDTQYF. CDR3 nucleotide sequence: TGTGCCAGCAGCTTAGGACAAGCTGACACAGATACGCAGTATTTT.

This chain links TRBV5-4 with TRBJ2-1, with 8 bases aligning to TRBD1. V lost 4 bases to trimming and J lost 8 bases; unmatched junction nucleotides: 14. CDR1 and CDR2 from the germline V gene are SGHNT and YYREEE (reference sequence). The CDR3 is made up of 16 amino acids. In nucleotides, the CDR3 is TGTGCCAGCAGCAGCCCCCCAGGACAGGGTTCCGATGAGCAGTTCTTC. It encodes CASSSPPGQGSDEQFF.

The V call is TRBV5-4, the J call TRBJ1-1; D is unresolved. Trimming stripped 4 bases from V and 5 bases from J, with 15 bases between. CDR3 length: 14 residues. The germline gives CDR1 SGHNT, CDR2 YYREEE (reference sequence). CDR3 sequence (DNA): TGTGCCAGCAGCACCTCGCTGCGCGGGACTGAAGCTTTCTTT. Translating it yields CASSTSLRGTEAFF.

The V and J genes are TRBV14 and TRBJ1-5; a weak D match, TRBD1 (5 bases). This CDR3 has 15 residues. Germline-derived CDR1 and CDR2 are SGHDN and FVKESK. Trimming shortened V by 4 bases and J by 6 bases, and 16 bases separated the two germline ends. The CDR3: CASSLQAGGGQPQHF. The CDR3 DNA reads as TGTGCCAGCAGCCTCCAGGCGGGGGGAGGTCAGCCCCAGCATTTT.

This chain links TRBV18 with TRBJ2-3; 14 bases are a match to TRBD2. The CDR3 extends over 16 amino acids. V lost 3 bases to trimming and J lost 4 bases; unmatched junction nucleotides: 3. Germline V gene sequence: CDR1 KGHSH, CDR2 LQKENI. The CDR3 is CASSPPGLAGADTQYF. CDR3 in DNA: TGTGCCAGCTCACCCCCGGGACTAGCGGGGGCAGATACGCAGTATTTT.

The chain carries TRBV19 and TRBJ2-1, with D possibly matching TRBD2 (7 bases). The V end lost 6 bases, the J end lost 11 bases, and 11 bases lay between the germline ends. The CDR3 loop spans 11 amino acids. Germline V gives CDR1 LNHDA, CDR2 SQIVND (reference sequence). The CDR3 nucleotides are TGTGCCAGTAGAAGGGGGGGAAAGCAGTTCTTC. Its protein product is CASRRGGKQFF.

J is TRBJ1-1 and V is TRBV19; unclear D gene. V was clipped by 8 bases and J by 10 bases, with 20 bases between them. Germline V gene data show CDR1 as LNHDA and CDR2 as SQIVND (reference sequence). The CDR3 extends over 13 amino acids. The CDR3 sequence: CASSRDGLGRAFF. The CDR3 DNA reads as TGTGCCAGTTCCCGGGATGGGCTAGGGCGAGCTTTCTTT.

Only one count was recorded for this clone. The V gene is TRBV18, the J gene TRBJ1-2, with TRBD1 matching over 8 bases. Germline CDR1 KGHSH, CDR2 LQKENI. Losses at the gene ends were 3 bases for V and 5 bases for J; bases not matched to a gene: 5. There are 14 residues in the CDR3. For the CDR3, the DNA is TGTGCCAGCTCACCCACAGGGGGTGGATATGGCTACACCTTC. It yields the protein CASSPTGGGYGYTF.

The chain employs TRBV6-6 and TRBJ1-3, with D maybe TRBD1 (6 bases). V lost 9 bases to trimming and J lost 0 bases, with 12 bases between them. Germline CDR1 and CDR2: MNHNY and SVGAGI (reference sequence). The CDR3 loop spans 14 amino acids. The DNA of the CDR3 is TGTGCCAGTCAGGACAGTAACTCTGGAAACACCATATATTTT. Its protein is CASQDSNSGNTIYF.

The chain combines TRBV28 with TRBJ2-6, with D possibly TRBD2 on 5 matching bases. This CDR3 comprises 16 residues. The ends were cut back, 3 bases at V and 0 bases at J, with 9 bases in the middle. Germline lookup yields CDR1 MDHEN and CDR2 SYDVKM. CDR3 sequence reads: CASSFREGSGANVLTF. CDR3 in DNA: TGTGCCAGCAGTTTTCGCGAGGGCTCTGGGGCCAACGTCCTGACTTTC.

The V gene is TRBV6-5, the J gene TRBJ1-2; 7 bases are a match to TRBD1. J was trimmed by 7 bases and V by 7 bases; bases with no gene match: 9. The CDR3 is made up of 13 amino acids. Per the germline V gene, CDR1 is MNHEY and CDR2 is SVGAGI. Here the CDR3 DNA reads TGTGCCAGCACCTCAGGACAGGCGGTTGGCTACACCTTC. It yields the protein CASTSGQAVGYTF.

V and J are TRBV2 and TRBJ2-7; D perhaps matches TRBD2 (6 bases). CDR1 is SNHLY, CDR2 FYNNEI, per germline. The CDR3 length is 12 residues. V shed 5 bases and J shed 8 bases, with 13 bases lying between them. The CDR3 nucleotides are TGTGCCAGCAGTCCACTAGCCCCCCAGCAGTACTTC. It yields the protein CASSPLAPQQYF.